These 8 T cell receptor beta chains share one sample of origin, sequenced in a study of technical replicates of blood from a handful of donors. Sequencing was performed with immunoSEQ multiplex PCR; in TCRdb, only in-frame clones are kept and a portion is missing. The table lists approximately 81,000 clones, nearly 97% of them singletons. Sequenced: T cells isolated from PBMCs. The receptor set was obtained from a human donor in good health.

The V call is TRBV7-9, the J call TRBJ2-7, with D maybe TRBD1 (5 bases). Germline V lookup: CDR1 SEHNR, CDR2 FQNEAQ (reference sequence). Trimming pared 3 bases from V and 5 bases from J, leaving 14 bases between. CDR3 length equals 14 residues. CDR3 nucleotides: TGTGCCAGCAGCTTGGGCCAGGGTTGGGACGAGCAGTACTTC. Amino acids: CASSLGQGWDEQYF.

This clone has a handful of counts. The chain recombines TRBV25-1 with TRBJ1-1, with a weak D call TRBD1 (6 bases). The length of the CDR3 is 14 residues. The germline gives CDR1 MGHDK, CDR2 SYGVNS. Trimming took off 3 bases at V and 8 bases at J, with 16 bases between the two ends. The CDR3 sequence: CASSDILTGMEAFF. The CDR3 DNA sequence: TGTGCCAGCAGTGATATTTTGACAGGAATGGAAGCTTTCTTT.

This rearrangement joins TRBV2 to TRBJ2-1, with 9 nucleotides matching TRBD2. V lost 2 bases, J lost 4 bases, and 9 bases stayed unmatched. In germline, CDR1 is SNHLY, CDR2 FYNNEI. There are 17 residues in the CDR3. DNA of the CDR3: TGTGCCAGCAGTGAAAGGGGTCTAGCGGGATTTTACAATGAGCAGTTCTTC. Translating it yields CASSERGLAGFYNEQFF.

This clone turned up a few times. V and J are TRBV5-5 and TRBJ1-1; D is unclear. The germline V and J ends were trimmed by 7 bases and 5 bases, with 9 bases remaining between them. The germline gives CDR1 SGHKS, CDR2 YYEKEE (reference sequence). This CDR3 spans 11 amino acids. The CDR3 reads CASLRETEAFF. The CDR3 coding sequence is TGTGCCAGCTTGCGAGAAACTGAAGCTTTCTTT.

The J gene is TRBJ2-1, the V gene TRBV18; 8 bases match TRBD2. This CDR3 contains 15 residues. V shed 6 bases, J shed 3 bases, and the junction held 7 bases outside the gene matches. CDR1 KGHSH and CDR2 LQKENI come from the germline V gene. The CDR3 DNA reads as TGTGCCAGCTCCCCAACAGCGGGAGTCTACAATGAGCAGTTCTTC. As protein: CASSPTAGVYNEQFF.

V gene TRBV6-5 combines with J gene TRBJ1-2, with TRBD1 matching 11 bases. V dropped 4 bases and J dropped 7; count of bases not matched to a gene: 8. Germline V gives CDR1 MNHEY, CDR2 SVGAGI. The CDR3 covers 15 residues. The CDR3 nucleotides read TGTGCCAGCAGTTGGGGACAGGGGGTGGAGGGTGGCTACACCTTC. It is translated as CASSWGQGVEGGYTF.

The chain links TRBV19 to TRBJ2-1; 7 positions match TRBD2. This CDR3 is built from 14 residues. Germline V gene lookup returns CDR1 LNHDA and CDR2 SQIVND (reference sequence). Losses at the gene ends were 2 bases for V and 3 bases for J; bases not matched to a gene: 1. DNA of the CDR3: TGTGCCAGTAGTATAACTAGCGTCTACAATGAGCAGTTCTTC. It codes for CASSITSVYNEQFF.

This rearrangement joins TRBV27 to TRBJ2-7, with D perhaps matching TRBD2 (5 bases). This CDR3 has 14 amino acids. Germline CDR1 MNHEY, CDR2 SMNVEV (reference sequence). The ends were cut back, 1 base at V and 4 bases at J, with 11 bases in the middle. CDR3 amino acids: CASSLFRGGYEQYF. The CDR3 region has the DNA TGTGCCAGCAGTTTATTTCGGGGTGGGTACGAGCAGTACTTC.